This T cell receptor (beta chain) stems from a study of OX40 agonist ivuxolimab in advanced cancers. The CDR3 spans 13 residues. Trimming removed 5 bases at V and 10 bases at J, with 15 bases between. Germline V gene lookup returns CDR1 SGHNT and CDR2 YENEEA. The timepoints at which blood was sampled were baseline, cycle 4 day 1, and cycle 7 day 1. Assay used: immunoSEQ multiplex PCR; TCRdb lists only in-frame clones, some missing. This repertoire shows about 32,000 clones, more than 80% found once; its top ten account for approximately 21%. The genes are TRBV11-3 and TRBJ2-1, with no clear D. This TCR was sampled from an adult with an advanced solid tumor such as melanoma, head and neck, liver or kidney cancer. Sequencing was performed on CD4+ or CD8+ T cells sorted from blood, taken in a trial of the OX40 agonist ivuxolimab. The CDR3 is CASSRRRDNEQFF. For the CDR3, the DNA is TGTGCCAGCAGCCGACGTAGGGATAACGAGCAGTTCTTC.